This TCR beta chain was recovered during a study of shared clonotypes between healthy human individuals. Germline CDR1 GTSNPN, CDR2 SVGIG (reference sequence). This CDR3 is 13 amino acids long. Trimming took 5 bases from V and 1 from J, leaving 11 bases between them. Here immunoSEQ multiplex PCR was the method, and the copy in TCRdb shows in-frame clones only, minus some. The repertoire holds about 1 million clones, around 74% seen once, with less than 1.5% in the top ten. Sequenced material: memory CD4+ T cells sorted from blood. Subset in this sample: CD45RA-negative fraction. The rearrangement uses TRBV30 and TRBJ2-5, with D perhaps assigned TRBD1 or TRBD2 (5 bases each). The TCR comes from a man between 18 and 29 years old in good health. CDR3 in amino acids: CAWLGARQETQYF. CDR3 coding DNA: TGTGCCTGGCTCGGGGCGCGCCAAGAGACCCAGTACTTC.